Detailed here is one T cell receptor beta chain. This record belongs to a study of OX40 agonist ivuxolimab in advanced cancers. Study summary: Partial responses were observed in three patients, of whom one had hepatocellular carcinoma and two had cutaneous melanoma.

Anyone with autoimmune disease history or systemic immunosuppression was excluded. Germline CDR1 reads SGHNT; CDR2 reads YYREEE (reference sequence). There are 15 residues in the CDR3. The V end was cut by 0 bases, the J end by 2 bases, with 12 bases between. TCRdb's copy holds only in-frame clones and misses some; the assay was immunoSEQ multiplex PCR. The sample holds roughly 45,000 clones, about 88% seen once. The TCR sequence derives from an adult with an advanced solid tumor such as melanoma, head and neck, liver or kidney cancer. The rearrangement joins TRBV5-4 to TRBJ2-7; D not certain. Sequenced material: CD4+ or CD8+ T cells sorted from blood, taken in a trial of the OX40 agonist ivuxolimab. CDR3 protein: CASSLEVMLPYEQYF. CDR3 in DNA: TGTGCCAGCAGCTTGGAGGTAATGCTTCCCTACGAGCAGTACTTC.